A selection of T cell receptor beta chains follows, all from one sample in a study of shared clonotypes between healthy human individuals. Data came from immunoSEQ multiplex PCR; TCRdb stores just in-frame clones and leaves some out. The table lists under 1,100,000 clones, approximately 72% of them singletons. The sample comprised memory CD4+ T cells sorted from blood. The source is a man between 18 and 35 years old in good health. Each CDR3 is given with its conserved first and last residue. A D gene is named only where the DNA matches it firmly.

V gene: TRBV7-9; D gene: TRBD2; J gene: TRBJ2-1; CDR3 protein: CASSFGGDYNEQFF
V gene: TRBV13; D gene: .; J gene: TRBJ2-4; CDR3 protein: CASSDRAKNIQYF
V gene: TRBV5-4; D gene: .; J gene: TRBJ2-7; CDR3 protein: CASSTKSSYEQYF
V gene: TRBV5-1; D gene: .; J gene: TRBJ2-2; CDR3 protein: CASSLAVGGTGELFF
V gene: TRBV11-2; D gene: .; J gene: TRBJ1-2; CDR3 protein: CASSQPNYGYTF
V gene: TRBV5-4; D gene: TRBD1; J gene: TRBJ2-7; CDR3 protein: CASSIGTAALSYEQYF
V gene: TRBV6-6; D gene: .; J gene: TRBJ1-5; CDR3 protein: CASRQGGQPQHF
V gene: TRBV7-2; D gene: TRBD2; J gene: TRBJ2-7; CDR3 protein: CASSLSRLAGSYEQYF
V gene: TRBV18; D gene: .; J gene: TRBJ2-2; CDR3 protein: CASSPPLRSQNTGELFF
V gene: TRBV9; D gene: .; J gene: TRBJ2-1; CDR3 protein: CASSVVHGSGNEQFF
V gene: TRBV27; D gene: .; J gene: TRBJ1-3; CDR3 protein: CASSLRGGNTIYF
V gene: TRBV9; D gene: .; J gene: TRBJ2-3; CDR3 protein: CASSVGGFGTDTQYF
V gene: TRBV7-2; D gene: .; J gene: TRBJ2-7; CDR3 protein: CASSLERPYEQYF
V gene: TRBV20-1; D gene: .; J gene: TRBJ2-5; CDR3 protein: CSAAQETQYF
V gene: TRBV11-3; D gene: .; J gene: TRBJ1-4; CDR3 protein: CASSNGQPNEKLFF